These T cell receptor beta chains were read from a single sample in a study of T cell responses to AZD1222 COVID-19 vaccine. Libraries were prepared by immunoSEQ multiplex PCR; TCRdb keeps only in-frame clonotypes and omits some of them. The sample lists 68,000 or so clones, more than 70% occurring once. The source material was peripheral blood, sampled on day 0 of AZD1222 vaccination. These receptors all stem from an adult in good health. The CDR3 runs from the conserved cysteine through the conserved F or W. A D gene is named only where the DNA matches it firmly. For some rows the clone size is stated as once, few or many, or as a class when expanded; others skip it.

j_gene | v_gene | abundance | d_gene | CDR3nt | CDR3aa
TRBJ1-1 | TRBV7-9 | NA | NA | TGTGCCAGCAGCTTAGTGGGCAGTGGGACTGAAGCTTTCTTT | CASSLVGSGTEAFF
TRBJ2-7 | TRBV7-9 | NA | TRBD1 | TGTGCCAGCAGCCAGGGACAGGGGCTTCGGGAGCAGTACTTC | CASSQGQGLREQYF
TRBJ2-2 | TRBV19 | many | NA | TGTGCCAGTAGTTGGACGACAGGCGAGCTGTTTTTT | CASSWTTGELFF
TRBJ1-1 | TRBV27 | once | NA | TGTGCCAGCAGTTCAGTAATGAACACTGAAGCTTTCTTT | CASSSVMNTEAFF
TRBJ1-2 | TRBV4-3 | NA | NA | TGCGCCAGCAGCCTTGCAGGAGATAACTATGGCTACACCTTC | CASSLAGDNYGYTF
TRBJ1-1 | TRBV20-1 | NA | TRBD1 | TGCAGTGCTAGTTCCCCATTCGGACAGGGGAAAAAGAACACTGAAGCTTTCTTT | CSASSPFGQGKKNTEAFF
TRBJ1-6 | TRBV23-1 | NA | TRBD1 | TGCGCCAGCAGTCAAAGGGACAGTAATTCACCCCTCCACTTT | CASSQRDSNSPLHF
TRBJ1-1 | TRBV28 | NA | NA | TGTGCCAGCAGAAACCCAATGAACACTGAAGCTTTCTTT | CASRNPMNTEAFF
TRBJ1-2 | TRBV6-1 | NA | TRBD1 | TGTGCCAGCAGTGAACCCCGGGACAGCCATGGCTACACCTTC | CASSEPRDSHGYTF
TRBJ1-6 | TRBV19 | medium-sized | NA | TGTGCCAGTAGTAATCGACAGGCCTATAATTCACCCCTCCACTTT | CASSNRQAYNSPLHF
TRBJ2-1 | TRBV6-5 | NA | TRBD2 | TGTGCCAGCAGCGTAGGACTAGCGGTTGAGCAGTTCTTC | CASSVGLAVEQFF
TRBJ2-2 | TRBV18 | NA | TRBD1 | TGTGCCAGCTCACCGGGACAGGGGATCTCGTACACCGGGGAGCTGTTTTTT | CASSPGQGISYTGELFF
TRBJ2-2 | TRBV11-3 | NA | TRBD2 | TGTGCCAGCAGCTTAGGCGGCCAAGCGGGGGGGCACACCGGGGAGCTGTTTTTT | CASSLGGQAGGHTGELFF
TRBJ1-1 | TRBV18 | NA | NA | TGTGCCAGCTCACTGTCGAGGGGTGGGAGGACCACTGAAGCTTTCTTT | CASSLSRGGRTTEAFF
TRBJ2-5 | TRBV11-2 | many | TRBD1 | TGTGCCAGCAGCTGGCCGGGACAGGGAAATCAAGAGACCCAGTACTTC | CASSWPGQGNQETQYF
TRBJ1-2 | TRBV5-4 | few | NA | TGTGCCAGCAGCTTCGATCCGCTTAACTATGGCTACACCTTC | CASSFDPLNYGYTF
TRBJ1-4 | TRBV5-1 | once | NA | TGCGCCAGCAGCCCGCGAAGGGAATCAACTAATGAAAAACTGTTTTTT | CASSPRRESTNEKLFF
TRBJ1-5 | TRBV7-2 | once | TRBD1 | TGTGCCAGCAGCTGGACAGGGGGCGGCAATCAGCCCCAGCATTTT | CASSWTGGGNQPQHF
TRBJ1-1 | TRBV28 | NA | NA | TGTGCCAGCAGTTTCATCGTCGGCAGAGCGAAGCAAACAAAGAACACTGAAGCTTTCTTT | CASSFIVGRAKQTKNTEAFF
TRBJ2-3 | TRBV5-1 | NA | TRBD2 | TGCGCCAGCAGCCGAGAGCGGGGGGAGAGCACAGATACGCAGTATTTT | CASSRERGESTDTQYF
TRBJ1-3 | TRBV5-5 | NA | NA | TGTGCCAGCAGCTTGACACAAGGAGGTGGAAACACCATATATTTT | CASSLTQGGGNTIYF
TRBJ1-4 | TRBV5-1 | NA | NA | TGCGCCAGCAGCTTGGGCCGGGGAGACGGTGAAAAACTGTTTTTT | CASSLGRGDGEKLFF
TRBJ1-1 | TRBV6-5 | NA | TRBD1 | TGTGCCAGCAGTTACTCATTACAGGGGGGGAACACTGAAGCTTTCTTT | CASSYSLQGGNTEAFF
TRBJ1-4 | TRBV19 | NA | NA | TGTGCCAGTAGGGGGGCTGGGGAAAAACTGTTTTTT | CASRGAGEKLFF
TRBJ2-5 | TRBV25-1 | NA | NA | TGTGCCAGCAGTGAGTCCGTGGGGCAAGAGACCCAGTACTTC | CASSESVGQETQYF
TRBJ1-1 | TRBV5-1 | NA | NA | TGCGCCAGCAGCCGGGACCCCAGGAACACTGAAGCTTTCTTT | CASSRDPRNTEAFF
TRBJ2-5 | TRBV28 | NA | NA | TGTGCCAGCAGTTATACGGACGTCTACGGGGAGACCCAGTACTTC | CASSYTDVYGETQYF
TRBJ2-3 | TRBV5-1 | few | NA | TGCGCCAGCGGACCTGACTTGGCGGGAGATACGCAGTATTTT | CASGPDLAGDTQYF
TRBJ1-1 | TRBV9 | NA | NA | TGTGCCAGCAGCGTAGCTCCCGGACGGGGGTCTGAAGCTTTCTTT | CASSVAPGRGSEAFF
TRBJ1-5 | TRBV10-2 | NA | NA | TGCGCCACGCAACAGGGTAGTGGTCAGCCCCAGCATTTT | CATQQGSGQPQHF
TRBJ1-2 | TRBV3-1/TRBV3-2 | NA | TRBD1 | TGTGCCAGCAGCCAAGGCTGGGACAGAAAAATTAACTATGGCTACACCTTC | CASSQGWDRKINYGYTF
TRBJ1-1 | TRBV7-8 | NA | TRBD1 | TGTGCCAGCAGCTTATCTTACCAGGGGGCAAACACTGAAGCTTTCTTT | CASSLSYQGANTEAFF
TRBJ1-5 | TRBV19 | NA | TRBD1 | TGTGCCAGCCATTCGCCGGGACAGGGACATCAGCCCCAGCATTTT | CASHSPGQGHQPQHF
TRBJ2-2 | TRBV2 | NA | NA | TGTGCCAGCAGGGGGGATGACGGGGAGCTGTTTTTT | CASRGDDGELFF
TRBJ1-4 | TRBV5-4 | NA | NA | TGTGCCAGCAGCTTCGCCCAACGAGGGCGCGAGGAAAAACTGTTTTTT | CASSFAQRGREEKLFF
TRBJ1-1 | TRBV7-8 | NA | NA | TGTGCCAGCAGCCGAGCGGCCGGGGGGGGAGCCACTGAAGCTTTCTTT | CASSRAAGGGATEAFF
TRBJ1-2 | TRBV18 | few | NA | TGTGCCAGCTCACCACCCGGGGGGCATGGCTACACCTTC | CASSPPGGHGYTF
TRBJ2-5 | TRBV9 | NA | TRBD2 | TGTGCCAGCAGCGGCGGGGGGCCCCAAGAGACCCAGTACTTC | CASSGGGPQETQYF
TRBJ2-4 | TRBV11-2 | NA | TRBD1 | TGTGCCAGCAGCTTTAGTGGAGGGGCCGGGACAGGGGTAAACATTCAGTACTTC | CASSFSGGAGTGVNIQYF
TRBJ1-5 | TRBV28 | NA | NA | TGTGCCAGCAGTCCCCTAGCAGCCTATAGCAATCAGCCCCAGCATTTT | CASSPLAAYSNQPQHF
TRBJ1-2 | TRBV11-2 | NA | TRBD1 | TGTGCCAGCAGCTTAGGGGACAGGGTCTATGGCTACACCTTC | CASSLGDRVYGYTF
TRBJ1-4 | TRBV6-5 | NA | NA | TGTGCCAGCAGTAAAAACAGGGATAATAATGAAAAACTGTTTTTT | CASSKNRDNNEKLFF
TRBJ2-3 | TRBV5-1 | NA | NA | TGCGCCAGCAGCTTTGGGGCTGATACGCAGTATTTT | CASSFGADTQYF
TRBJ2-1 | TRBV12-5 | NA | TRBD2 | TGTGCTAGTGTTATAGCGGCGGGGGGGACCTACAATGAGCAGTTCTTC | CASVIAAGGTYNEQFF
TRBJ2-5 | TRBV5-1 | NA | TRBD2 | TGCGCCAGCAGCCTGAGCGGGGCACAAGAGACCCAGTACTTC | CASSLSGAQETQYF
TRBJ1-3 | TRBV5-5 | NA | NA | TGTGCCAGCAGCTTGGAGAACCCATTCCTTGGAAACACCATATATTTT | CASSLENPFLGNTIYF
TRBJ2-5 | TRBV5-8 | NA | NA | TGTGCCAGCAGCCCCCGAGTCGGAGTGCAGAAAGAGACCCAGTACTTC | CASSPRVGVQKETQYF
TRBJ1-2 | TRBV7-2 | NA | NA | TGTGCCAGCAGCTTAGATTTACATGGCTACACCTTC | CASSLDLHGYTF